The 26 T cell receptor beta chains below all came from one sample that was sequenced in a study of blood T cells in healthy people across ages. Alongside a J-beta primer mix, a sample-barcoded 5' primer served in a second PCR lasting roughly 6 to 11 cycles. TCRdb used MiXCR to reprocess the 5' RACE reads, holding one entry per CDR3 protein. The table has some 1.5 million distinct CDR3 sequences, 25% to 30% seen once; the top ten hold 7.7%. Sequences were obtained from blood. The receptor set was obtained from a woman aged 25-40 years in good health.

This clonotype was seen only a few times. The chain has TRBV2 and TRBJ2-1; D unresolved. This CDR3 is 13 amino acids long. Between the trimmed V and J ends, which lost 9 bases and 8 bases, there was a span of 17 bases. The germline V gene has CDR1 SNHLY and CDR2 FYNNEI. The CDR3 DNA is TGTGCCAGTCTCCGGCAAAATAAGGATGAGCAGTTCTTC. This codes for CASLRQNKDEQFF.

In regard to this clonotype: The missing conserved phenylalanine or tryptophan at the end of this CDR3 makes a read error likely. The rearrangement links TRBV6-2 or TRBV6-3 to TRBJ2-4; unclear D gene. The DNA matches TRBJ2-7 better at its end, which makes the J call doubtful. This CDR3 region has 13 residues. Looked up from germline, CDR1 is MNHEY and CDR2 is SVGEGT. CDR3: CASSYGVDYEQYC. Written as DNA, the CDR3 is TGTGCCAGCAGTTACGGGGTCGACTACGAGCAGTACTGC.

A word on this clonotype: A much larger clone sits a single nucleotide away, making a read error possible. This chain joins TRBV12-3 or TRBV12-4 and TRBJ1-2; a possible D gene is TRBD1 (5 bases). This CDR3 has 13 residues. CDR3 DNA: TGTGCAAACGGGGCAGACAGCGACTATGGCTACACCTTC. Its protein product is CANGADSDYGYTF.

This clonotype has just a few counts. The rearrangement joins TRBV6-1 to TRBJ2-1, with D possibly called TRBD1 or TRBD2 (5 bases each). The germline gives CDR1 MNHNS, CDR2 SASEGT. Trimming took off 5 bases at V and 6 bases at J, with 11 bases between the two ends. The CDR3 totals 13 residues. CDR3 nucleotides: TGTGCCAGCAGTATGGGGACCCTCAATGAGCAGTTCTTC. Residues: CASSMGTLNEQFF.

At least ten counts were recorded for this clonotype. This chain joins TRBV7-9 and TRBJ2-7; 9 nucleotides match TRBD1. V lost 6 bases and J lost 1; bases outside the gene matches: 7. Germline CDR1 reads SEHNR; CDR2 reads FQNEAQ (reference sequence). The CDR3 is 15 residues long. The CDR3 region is CASRLDRGYSYEQYF. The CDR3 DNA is TGTGCCAGCAGGTTGGACAGGGGCTATTCCTACGAGCAGTACTTC.

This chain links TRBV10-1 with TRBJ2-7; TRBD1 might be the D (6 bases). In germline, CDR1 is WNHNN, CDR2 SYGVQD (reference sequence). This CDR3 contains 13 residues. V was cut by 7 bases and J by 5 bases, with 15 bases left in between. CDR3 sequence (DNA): TGCGCCAGCACCCGGGACAATGGCGACGAGCAGTACTTC. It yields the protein CASTRDNGDEQYF.

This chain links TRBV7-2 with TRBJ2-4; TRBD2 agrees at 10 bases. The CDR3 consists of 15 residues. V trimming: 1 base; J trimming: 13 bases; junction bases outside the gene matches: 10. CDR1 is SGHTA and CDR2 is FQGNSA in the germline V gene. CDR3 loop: CASSLGGLARGEQYF. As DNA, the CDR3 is TGTGCCAGCAGCTTAGGGGGACTAGCGCGCGGTGAGCAGTACTTC.

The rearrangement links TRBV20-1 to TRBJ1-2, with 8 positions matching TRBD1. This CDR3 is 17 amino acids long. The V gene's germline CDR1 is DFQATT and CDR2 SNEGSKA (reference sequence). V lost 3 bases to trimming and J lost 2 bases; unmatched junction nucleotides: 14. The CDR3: CSASRGASTGVNYGYTF. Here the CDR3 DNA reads TGCAGTGCTAGTAGGGGCGCTTCGACAGGGGTAAACTATGGCTACACCTTC.

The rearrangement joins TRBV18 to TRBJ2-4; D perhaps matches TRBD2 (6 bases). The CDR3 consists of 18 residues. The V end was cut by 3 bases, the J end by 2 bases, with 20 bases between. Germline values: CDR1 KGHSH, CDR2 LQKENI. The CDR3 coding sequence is TGTGCCAGCTCACCCGGGACGGCCGTCGCGGGGACCAAAAACATTCAGTACTTC. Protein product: CASSPGTAVAGTKNIQYF.

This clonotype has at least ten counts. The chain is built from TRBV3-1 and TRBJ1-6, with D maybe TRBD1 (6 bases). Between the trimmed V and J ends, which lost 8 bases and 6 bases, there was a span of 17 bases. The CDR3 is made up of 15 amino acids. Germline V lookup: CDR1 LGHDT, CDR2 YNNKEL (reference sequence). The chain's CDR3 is CASAGGASLNSPLHF. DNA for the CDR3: TGTGCCAGCGCCGGGGGGGCTTCCCTTAATTCACCCCTCCACTTT. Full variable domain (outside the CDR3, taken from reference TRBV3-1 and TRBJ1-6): DTAVSQTPKYLVTQMGNDKSIKCEQNLGHDTMYWYKQDSKKFLKIMFSYNNKELIINETVPNRFSPKSPDKAHLNLHINSLELGDSAVYFCASAGGASLNSPLHFGNGTRLTVT.

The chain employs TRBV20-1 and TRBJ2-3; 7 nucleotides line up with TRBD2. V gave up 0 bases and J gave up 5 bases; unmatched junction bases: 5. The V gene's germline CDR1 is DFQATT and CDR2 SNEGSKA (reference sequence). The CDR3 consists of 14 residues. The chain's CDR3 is CSAREKREGDTQYF. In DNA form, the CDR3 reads TGCAGTGCTAGAGAGAAGAGGGAGGGAGATACGCAGTATTTT.

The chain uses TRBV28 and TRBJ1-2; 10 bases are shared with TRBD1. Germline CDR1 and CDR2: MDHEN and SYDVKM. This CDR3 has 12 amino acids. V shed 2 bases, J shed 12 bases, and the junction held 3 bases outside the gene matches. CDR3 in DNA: TGTGCCAGCAGTTTACCGACAGGGGGCAACACCTTC. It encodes CASSLPTGGNTF.

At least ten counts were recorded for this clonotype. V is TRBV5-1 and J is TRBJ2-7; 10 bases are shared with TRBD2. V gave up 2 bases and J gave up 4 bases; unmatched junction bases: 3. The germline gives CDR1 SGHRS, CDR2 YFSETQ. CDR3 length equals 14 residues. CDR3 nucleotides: TGCGCCAGCAGCTTTTCTAGCGGGAGTTACGAGCAGTACTTC. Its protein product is CASSFSSGSYEQYF.

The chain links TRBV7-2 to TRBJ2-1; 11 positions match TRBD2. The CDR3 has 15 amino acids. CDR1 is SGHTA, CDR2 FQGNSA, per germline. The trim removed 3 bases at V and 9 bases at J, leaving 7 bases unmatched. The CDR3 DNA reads TGTGCCAGCAGCTTCCGACTAGCGGGAAAGGGTGAGCAGTTCTTC. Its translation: CASSFRLAGKGEQFF. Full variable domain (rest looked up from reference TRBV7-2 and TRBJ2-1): GAGVSQSPSNKVTEKGKDVELRCDPISGHTALYWYRQSLGQGLEFLIYFQGNSAPDKSGLPSDRFSAERTGGSVSTLTIQRTQQEDSAVYLCASSFRLAGKGEQFFGPGTRLTVL.

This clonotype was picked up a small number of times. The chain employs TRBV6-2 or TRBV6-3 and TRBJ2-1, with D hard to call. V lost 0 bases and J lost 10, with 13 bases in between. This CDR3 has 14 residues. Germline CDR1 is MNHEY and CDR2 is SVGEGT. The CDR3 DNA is TGTGCCAGCAGTTACTCGACCACCACCGAGGAGCAGTTCTTC. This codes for CASSYSTTTEEQFF.

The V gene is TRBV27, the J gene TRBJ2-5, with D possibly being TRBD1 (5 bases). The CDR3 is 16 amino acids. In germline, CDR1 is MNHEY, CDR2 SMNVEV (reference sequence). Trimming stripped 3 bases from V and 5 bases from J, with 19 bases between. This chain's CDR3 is CASSFLPAGIGETQYF. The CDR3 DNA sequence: TGTGCCAGCAGTTTCCTCCCCGCAGGGATAGGGGAGACCCAGTACTTC.

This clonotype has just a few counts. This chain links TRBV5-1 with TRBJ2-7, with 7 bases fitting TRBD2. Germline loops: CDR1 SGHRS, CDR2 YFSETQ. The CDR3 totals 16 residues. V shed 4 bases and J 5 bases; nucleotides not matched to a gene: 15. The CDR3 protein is CASSGNPGGLFDEQYF. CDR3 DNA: TGCGCCAGCAGCGGGAACCCGGGGGGTCTCTTCGACGAGCAGTACTTC.

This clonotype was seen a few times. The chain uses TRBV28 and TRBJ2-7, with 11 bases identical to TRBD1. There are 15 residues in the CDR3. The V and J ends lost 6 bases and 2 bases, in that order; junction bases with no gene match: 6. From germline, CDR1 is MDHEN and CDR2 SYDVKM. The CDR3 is CASSRDRGSPYEQYF. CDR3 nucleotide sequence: TGTGCCAGCAGCCGGGACAGGGGGTCGCCCTACGAGCAGTACTTC.

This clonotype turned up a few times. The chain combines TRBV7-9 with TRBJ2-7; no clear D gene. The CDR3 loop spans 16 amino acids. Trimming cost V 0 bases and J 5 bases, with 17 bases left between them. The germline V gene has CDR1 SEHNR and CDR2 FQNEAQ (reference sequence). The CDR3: CASSLAVGQSAHEQYF. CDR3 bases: TGTGCCAGCAGCTTAGCGGTCGGGCAGTCCGCCCACGAGCAGTACTTC.

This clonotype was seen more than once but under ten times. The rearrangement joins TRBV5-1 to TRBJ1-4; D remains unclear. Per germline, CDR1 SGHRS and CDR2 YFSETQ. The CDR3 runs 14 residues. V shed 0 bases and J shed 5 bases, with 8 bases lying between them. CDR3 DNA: TGCGCCAGCAGCTTGGAGACGCAGAATGAAAAACTGTTTTTT. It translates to CASSLETQNEKLFF.

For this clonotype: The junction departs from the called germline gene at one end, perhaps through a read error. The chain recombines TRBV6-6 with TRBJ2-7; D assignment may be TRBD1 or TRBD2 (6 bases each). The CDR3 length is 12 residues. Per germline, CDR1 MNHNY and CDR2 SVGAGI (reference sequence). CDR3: CASSSSGAGGDF. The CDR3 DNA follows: TGTGCCAGCAGTTCGTCGGGGGCCGGTGGGGACTTC.

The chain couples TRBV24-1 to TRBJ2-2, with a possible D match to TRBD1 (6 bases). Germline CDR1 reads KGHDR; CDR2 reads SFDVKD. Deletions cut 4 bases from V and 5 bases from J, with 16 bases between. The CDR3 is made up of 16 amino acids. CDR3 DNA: TGTGCCACCAGTGACCCGGACAGTGAGAGGACCGGGGAGCTGTTTTTT. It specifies CATSDPDSERTGELFF.

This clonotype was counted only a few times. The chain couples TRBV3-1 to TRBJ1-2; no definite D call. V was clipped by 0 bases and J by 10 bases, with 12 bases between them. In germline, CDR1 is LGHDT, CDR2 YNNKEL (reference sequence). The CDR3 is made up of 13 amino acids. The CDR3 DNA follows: TGTGCCAGCAGCCAAGATACTGGGCATCTCTACACCTTC. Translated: CASSQDTGHLYTF.

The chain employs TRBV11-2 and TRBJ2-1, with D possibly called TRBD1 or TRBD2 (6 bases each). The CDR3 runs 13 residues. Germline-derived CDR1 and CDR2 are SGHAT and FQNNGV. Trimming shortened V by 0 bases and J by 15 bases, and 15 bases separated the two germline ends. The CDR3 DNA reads TGTGCCAGCAGCTTAGAGGTCCGGGGGCTTCTGTTCTTC. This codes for CASSLEVRGLLFF. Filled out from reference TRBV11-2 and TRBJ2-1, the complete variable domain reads EAGVAQSPRYKIIEKRQSVAFWCNPISGHATLYWYQQILGQGPKLLIQFQNNGVVDDSQLPKDRFSAERLKGVDSTLKIQPAKLEDSAVYLCASSLEVRGLLFFGPGTRLTVL.

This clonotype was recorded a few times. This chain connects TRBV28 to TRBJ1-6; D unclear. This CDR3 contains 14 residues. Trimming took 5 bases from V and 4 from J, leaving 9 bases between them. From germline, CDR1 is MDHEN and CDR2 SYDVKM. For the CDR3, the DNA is TGTGCCAGCAGTGAGACGGATTATAATTCACCCCTCCACTTT. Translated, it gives CASSETDYNSPLHF.

DNA for the CDR3: TGTGCCAGCAGCTTACGACCAAATGGCTACACCTTC. Translated, it gives CASSLRPNGYTF. The chain carries TRBV7-2 and TRBJ1-2; D is uncertain. V lost 2 bases, J lost 6 bases, and 7 bases lay in between. Germline V gene lookup returns CDR1 SGHTA and CDR2 FQGNSA. The CDR3 contains 12 residues.